This passage covers 5 T cell receptor beta chains from one sample sequenced in a study of T cells in Graves' hyperthyroidism and ophthalmopathy. Researchers amplified the TCR beta CDR3 regions from RNA transcripts. During a first-round RT-PCR of the TCR CDR3, the HTBI primer set was used. TCRdb independently ran MiXCR on the multiplex PCR reads; one entry per CDR3 protein. The sample lists a few hundred thousand distinct CDR3 sequences, around 15% occurring once. Material for sequencing was blood. These receptors were collected from a woman aged 35 to 49 with Graves' ophthalmopathy.

This clonotype was detected many times. The chain uses TRBV18 and TRBJ2-5, with D hard to call. This CDR3 has 13 amino acids. The V and J ends lost 0 bases and 2 bases respectively, with 4 bases between them. CDR1 and CDR2 from the germline V gene are KGHSH and LQKENI. The DNA for the CDR3 is TGTGCCAGCTCACCACCCCTACAAGAGACCCAGTACTTC. This sequence encodes CASSPPLQETQYF.

On this clonotype: A much larger clone lies one base from this, so it may be a read error. The J gene is TRBJ2-1, the V gene TRBV5-1, with D perhaps TRBD1 (5 bases). Germline V gene lookup returns CDR1 SGHRS and CDR2 YFSETQ. The CDR3 runs 15 residues. The CDR3 spells CAGSLVADSYNEQFF. CDR3 sequence (DNA): TGCGCCGGCAGCTTGGTAGCCGACAGTTACAATGAGCAGTTCTTC.

This clonotype came up many times. The J gene is TRBJ1-5, the V gene TRBV2; 11 positions match TRBD1. This CDR3 is built from 15 residues. Germline V gives CDR1 SNHLY, CDR2 FYNNEI. V lost 0 bases, J lost 6 bases, and 1 base stayed unmatched. The CDR3 coding sequence is TGTGCCAGCAGTGAAGCGGACAGGGGGCTTCAGCCCCAGCATTTT. Translated, it gives CASSEADRGLQPQHF.

The V and J genes are TRBV5-1 and TRBJ2-3; D is undetermined. V was shortened by 7 bases and J by 0 bases, with 12 bases between the two germline ends. Germline V lookup: CDR1 SGHRS, CDR2 YFSETQ. The CDR3 is 14 residues long. The CDR3 is CASCPQASTDTQYF. The CDR3 DNA reads as TGCGCCAGCTGTCCCCAGGCGAGCACAGATACGCAGTATTTT.

This clonotype was recorded at least ten times. The chain has TRBV3-1 and TRBJ2-5; no clear D gene. The CDR3 runs 12 residues. CDR1 is LGHDT and CDR2 is YNNKEL in the germline V gene (reference sequence). Trimming removed 1 base from V and 6 bases from J, with 6 bases in between. The CDR3 DNA is TGTGCCAGCAGCCAAGGTAGACAGACCCAGTACTTC. Protein: CASSQGRQTQYF.